One T cell receptor beta chain is described in this entry. Trimming at V came to 3 bases and at J to 4 bases, leaving 5 bases not matched to a gene. The CDR3 consists of 14 residues. CDR1 is MNHNY, CDR2 SVGAGI, per germline (reference sequence). Per the authors' pipeline: Reference gene primers were amplified, and this amplification served to estimate nucleated cell counts. The data were produced by immunoSEQ multiplex PCR, yet TCRdb's version contains in-frame clones alone and is incomplete. That table supplies the V and J calls and clone size; D and trimming were determined from the DNA. The profile shows 110,000 or so clones, more than 70% of them singletons. The sample originates from a study of blood T cell repertoires in COVID-19. About the study: Samples representing acute and convalescent COVID-19 were sourced from the United States, Italy and Spain. T cells, B-cell-depleted T cells, or PBMCs provided the cDNA or gDNA that served as material.

The chain is built from TRBV6-6 and TRBJ1-2, with TRBD1 identical over 7 bases. This receptor was identified in a woman in her 70s who had recovered from COVID-19. The specimen sequenced was peripheral blood. CDR3 sequence reads: CASSYHTGVYGYTF. Here the CDR3 DNA reads TGTGCCAGCAGTTATCATACAGGGGTCTATGGCTACACCTTC.